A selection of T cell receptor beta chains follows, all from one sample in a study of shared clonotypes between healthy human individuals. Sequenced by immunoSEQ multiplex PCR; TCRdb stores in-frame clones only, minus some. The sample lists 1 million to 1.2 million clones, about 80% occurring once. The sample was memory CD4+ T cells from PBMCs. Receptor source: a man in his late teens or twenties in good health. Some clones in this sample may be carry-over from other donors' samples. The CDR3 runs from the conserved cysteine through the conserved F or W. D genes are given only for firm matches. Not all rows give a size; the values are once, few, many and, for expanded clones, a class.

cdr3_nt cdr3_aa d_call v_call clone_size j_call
TGTGCCAGCAGGGAAGGAAGCACCGGGGAGCTGTTTTTT CASREGSTGELFF - TRBV7-2 - TRBJ2-2
TGCGCCAGCAGCTTGGACCCCGACAGCTCGGAGACCCAGTACTTC CASSLDPDSSETQYF - TRBV5-1 - TRBJ2-5
TGCGCCAGCAGCCCCGGGACAGGGTCTTACGGGGCCAACGTCCTGACTTTC CASSPGTGSYGANVLTF TRBD1 TRBV5-1 - TRBJ2-6
TGTGCCAGCAGCTTGGTCGCCAGTGGCACAGATACGCAGTATTTT CASSLVASGTDTQYF - TRBV5-6 - TRBJ2-3
TGTGCCAGCAGCTCCAGGGCGGACGACGTCGGGGGCTACACCTTC CASSSRADDVGGYTF - TRBV7-2 - TRBJ1-2
TGTGCCAGCCGTGGACTAGGTCTCTCCTTTTCCAACAATGAGCAGTTCTTC CASRGLGLSFSNNEQFF TRBD2 TRBV2 - TRBJ2-1
TGTGCCAGTAGTATGAAAAGGGGTCGAAGTTTGGGAGAGACCCAGTACTTC CASSMKRGRSLGETQYF - TRBV19 - TRBJ2-5
TGTGCCAGCAGCCCCCGAACCTGGTGGGGCACCGGGGAGCTGTTTTTT CASSPRTWWGTGELFF - TRBV28 - TRBJ2-2
TGCGCCAGCAGCTTGGGGGTAGATAGCAATCAGCCCCAGCATTTT CASSLGVDSNQPQHF - TRBV5-1 - TRBJ1-5
TGTGCCAGCAGCTACCTTAAGCCAGGGGAGGCCGGGGAGCTGTTTTTT CASSYLKPGEAGELFF - TRBV7-8 - TRBJ2-2
TGTGCCAGCAGCTTACGGGCTTCAATCGATACGCAGTATTTT CASSLRASIDTQYF - TRBV7-9 - TRBJ2-3
TGCAGTGCTAGGGCCGGACAACCCTGGTTTTTT CSARAGQPWFF - TRBV20-1 - TRBJ1-4
TGCGCCAGCAGCTTGTTTGCCAGCGATAATTCACCCCTCCACTTT CASSLFASDNSPLHF - TRBV5-1 - TRBJ1-6
TGCGCCAGCAGCTTGTCCGTTAGCGGGAGTAATGAGCAGTTCTTC CASSLSVSGSNEQFF TRBD2 TRBV5-1 - TRBJ2-1
TGTGCCAGCAGTAAGACTCAGGGACCCAACTACGAGCAGTACTTC CASSKTQGPNYEQYF - TRBV6-4 - TRBJ2-7
TGTGCCAGCAGTTTGCCCACCGGGGAGCTGTTTTTT CASSLPTGELFF - TRBV28 - TRBJ2-2
TGTGCCAGCAGCTTAAAGCGGGTTAGCACAGATACGCAGTATTTT CASSLKRVSTDTQYF - TRBV7-8 - TRBJ2-3
TGCAGCGTTGATCACGTAGGAGAGACCCAGTACTTC CSVDHVGETQYF - TRBV29-1 - TRBJ2-5
TGCGCCAGCAGCTTGGGTGGCAGTCAAGAGACCCAGTACTTC CASSLGGSQETQYF - TRBV5-1 - TRBJ2-5
TGCGCCAGCAGCTACGACAGGGGGAACACTGAAGCTTTCTTT CASSYDRGNTEAFF TRBD1 TRBV4-3 - TRBJ1-1
TGTGCCACCAGCAGAACTACAGGGGTGACTGAAGCTTTCTTT CATSRTTGVTEAFF TRBD1 TRBV15 - TRBJ1-1
TGCGCCAGCAGCCGGGGTTTAAAAGGAGTCTCCTACAATGAGCAGTTCTTC CASSRGLKGVSYNEQFF - TRBV4-1 - TRBJ2-1
TGTGCCAGCAGCTCAAGCGGCCCCTCCTACAATGAGCAGTTCTTC CASSSSGPSYNEQFF - TRBV25-1 - TRBJ2-1
TGTGCCAGCAGCCCTGGGACTAGCGGGAGGATAACTGAGCAGTTCTTC CASSPGTSGRITEQFF TRBD2 TRBV5-4 - TRBJ2-1
TGTGCCACCAGCAGAGATCAGTTACACGCAACTAATGAAAAACTGTTTTTT CATSRDQLHATNEKLFF - TRBV15 - TRBJ1-4
TGCGCCAGCAGCTTGGTACTTTCGGCAGAGACCCAGTACTTC CASSLVLSAETQYF - TRBV5-1 once TRBJ2-5
TGTGCCAGCAGTACTACAGGGACGGGGGAGCAGTACTTC CASSTTGTGEQYF - TRBV5-5 - TRBJ2-7
TGTGCCAGCAGCCAAGAGGATCCCGGGGGTAGAAAACTGTTTTTT CASSQEDPGGRKLFF - TRBV4-2 - TRBJ1-4
TGTGCCAGCAGCTTACCCGGGACACCTTACAATGAGCAGTTCTTC CASSLPGTPYNEQFF - TRBV7-9 - TRBJ2-1
TGTGCCAGCAGACGCACAGGGGGCGCTGGGTATGGCTACACCTTC CASRRTGGAGYGYTF TRBD1 TRBV28 - TRBJ1-2
TGTGCCAGCAGTTTAGGGGCGGCCACAGATACGCAGTATTTT CASSLGAATDTQYF - TRBV28 - TRBJ2-3
TGTGCCAGCAGCTTAATGGGACAGGATGAGCAGTTCTTC CASSLMGQDEQFF TRBD1 TRBV7-9 - TRBJ2-1
TGTGCCAGCAGCTTGTCCGGGACAGGGTACTATGGCTACACCTTC CASSLSGTGYYGYTF TRBD1 TRBV5-6 - TRBJ1-2
TGTGCCAGCCGCCGGGACAGTCAAGGCGAGCAGTACTTC CASRRDSQGEQYF TRBD1 TRBV6-5 - TRBJ2-7
TGTGCCAGCAGTGGGCTGATCGGGGAGCTGTTTTTT CASSGLIGELFF - TRBV2 few TRBJ2-2
TGTGCCAGCAGCAAGGGACAGGGGGGATACAATGAGCAGTTCTTC CASSKGQGGYNEQFF TRBD1 TRBV5-4 - TRBJ2-1
TGTGCCAGCTCACCCGTGGGGGGGACCCAGTACTTC CASSPVGGTQYF - TRBV18 - TRBJ2-5
TGTGCCAGCGATCTAGCGCCAAGCACAGATACGCAGTATTTT CASDLAPSTDTQYF - TRBV2 - TRBJ2-3
TGTGCCATCAGTGAACAAAATCAGGGGGCACTAAACACCATATATTTT CAISEQNQGALNTIYF TRBD1 TRBV10-3 - TRBJ1-3
TGTGCCAGCAGCCCGACTAGCGGGAACTACAATGAGCAGTTCTTC CASSPTSGNYNEQFF TRBD2 TRBV5-4 - TRBJ2-1
TGTGCCAGCAGCCCCAAAAAACGACACACCGGGGAGCTGTTTTTT CASSPKKRHTGELFF - TRBV5-8 - TRBJ2-2
TGTGCCAGCAGTTACACCATCCACCCTGGCGGCTATGGCTACACCTTC CASSYTIHPGGYGYTF - TRBV6-5 - TRBJ1-2
TGTGCCTGGCGCAGGGATTCACCCCTCCACTTT CAWRRDSPLHF - TRBV30 - TRBJ1-6
TGCGCCAGCAGCTTGCTCCCCGGACTAGCGGGAGTTTGGGTTGAGCAGTTCTTC CASSLLPGLAGVWVEQFF TRBD2 TRBV5-1 - TRBJ2-1
TGCGCCAGCAGCCAGCCCGGATGGCGAGGGTCTGGAAACACCATATATTTT CASSQPGWRGSGNTIYF - TRBV4-3 - TRBJ1-3
TGTGCCATCCAGGGCTATGGCTACACCTTC CAIQGYGYTF - TRBV21-1 - TRBJ1-2